This entry lists 4 T cell receptor beta chains sequenced from one sample in a study of cytotoxic CD8 clonotypes in ibrutinib-treated CLL. This table comes from immunoSEQ multiplex PCR, and its TCRdb copy is limited to in-frame clones, with some not included. The data contain some 65,000 clones, around 52% of them singletons. The specimen comprised PBMCs, sampled after 12 months of ibrutinib treatment. These receptors originate from a human donor with chronic lymphocytic leukemia.

The chain has TRBV7-8 and TRBJ2-3, with D possibly matching TRBD2 (5 bases). The CDR3 covers 16 residues. Trimming cost V 5 bases and J 0 bases, with 15 bases left between them. The germline CDR1 and CDR2 sequences are SGHVS and FQNEAQ. The CDR3 DNA reads as TGTGCCAGCAGCCAACCCCGGGGTACTAGCACAGATACGCAGTATTTT. Its protein product is CASSQPRGTSTDTQYF. Full variable domain (remainder filled in from reference TRBV7-8 and TRBJ2-3): GAGVSQSPRYKVAKRGQDVALRCDPISGHVSLFWYQQALGQGPEFLTYFQNEAQLDKSGLPSDRFFAERPEGSVSTLKIQRTQQEDSAVYLCASSQPRGTSTDTQYFGPGTRLTVL.

Many counts were recorded for this clone. The chain employs TRBV7-8 and TRBJ2-1, with 7 bases fitting TRBD2. Germline V lookup: CDR1 SGHVS, CDR2 FQNEAQ. V lost 5 bases to trimming and J lost 5 bases; unmatched junction nucleotides: 9. The CDR3 sequence is 15 residues long. CDR3: CASSHGASGDNEQFF. Here the CDR3 DNA reads TGTGCCAGCAGCCATGGGGCTAGCGGAGACAATGAGCAGTTCTTC.

This clone was seen at least ten times. This rearrangement joins TRBV19 to TRBJ2-5; D may be TRBD1 (6 bases). Trimming pared 7 bases from V and 5 bases from J, leaving 23 bases between. There are 16 residues in the CDR3. The germline gives CDR1 LNHDA, CDR2 SQIVND (reference sequence). CDR3 DNA: TGTGCCAGTAATAAAGATCCGAGCAACAGGGCGGAGACCCAGTACTTC. Translating it yields CASNKDPSNRAETQYF.

This chain links TRBV9 with TRBJ2-1; D may be TRBD1 or TRBD2 (6 bases each). This CDR3 is 15 amino acids long. Trimming pared 4 bases from V and 2 bases from J, leaving 13 bases between. Germline V gene sequence: CDR1 SGDLS, CDR2 YYNGEE. The CDR3 DNA reads TGTGCCAGCAGCCCTCAAAGGGGGGCCTACAATGAGCAGTTCTTC. Amino acids: CASSPQRGAYNEQFF.